The rows below give T cell receptor beta chains drawn from one sample of a study of STAT5B mutations in CD4+ large granular lymphocyte leukemia. TCRdb's table, derived via immunoSEQ multiplex PCR, lists solely in-frame clones and lacks some. The data contain about 32,000 clones, approximately 70% of them singletons. Material for sequencing was CD4+ T cells from blood buffy coats. These receptors all come from a human donor in good health. Each CDR3 is given with its conserved first and last residue. D genes are given only for firm matches. Some rows mark clone size as missing; the rest say once, few, many or name a class of expanded clone.

TRBJ1-2 few TRBV7-6 - TGTGCCAGCACCTCCCCTAACTATGGCTACACCTTC CASTSPNYGYTF
TRBJ2-5 - TRBV29-1 - TGCAGCGTACAGCTAACCCAAGAGACCCAGTACTTC CSVQLTQETQYF
TRBJ1-1 - TRBV6-1 TRBD1 TGTGCCAGCAGTGTACAACCGGGACAGGGCGGGACTGAAGCTTTCTTT CASSVQPGQGGTEAFF
TRBJ2-7 few TRBV18 - TGTGCCAGCTCACCCACGACAGAGCACTACGAGCAGTACTTC CASSPTTEHYEQYF
TRBJ2-7 - TRBV23-1 TRBD2 TGCGCCTCTCTCGCGGGGGTATGTGAGCAGTACTTC CASLAGVCEQYF
TRBJ2-2 - TRBV7-2 - TGTGCCAGCAGCTTAGTGGGGGCCTACAGCACCGGGGAGCTGTTTTTT CASSLVGAYSTGELFF
TRBJ1-2 - TRBV10-3 - TGTGCCATCAGTGAGACAGTTAACTATGGCTACACCTTC CAISETVNYGYTF
TRBJ2-3 - TRBV7-9 - TGTGCCAGCAGCCCGGGTGGTGATACGCAGTATTTT CASSPGGDTQYF
TRBJ1-2 few TRBV25-1 - TGTGCCAGCAGTTTACGGGGGTATGGCTACACCTTC CASSLRGYGYTF
TRBJ1-1 - TRBV7-2 - TGTGCCAGCAGCCTCGATGGGGGCCCCATGAGAACTGAAGCTTTCTTT CASSLDGGPMRTEAFF
TRBJ1-1 - TRBV7-2 - TGTGCCAGCAGCTTAGCGGGGAGGGAAGCTTTCTTT CASSLAGREAFF
TRBJ1-1 - TRBV28 - TGTGCCAGCAGATTAAGAGTTCTCACTGAAGCTTTCTTT CASRLRVLTEAFF
TRBJ1-1 few TRBV2 - TGTGCCAGCAGTGGACAGGTGGACACTGAAGCTTTCTTT CASSGQVDTEAFF
TRBJ2-7 - TRBV15 - TGTGCCACCAGCAGAGATCCGGGGGCTTACGAGCAGTACTTC CATSRDPGAYEQYF
TRBJ2-3 - TRBV4-3 - TGCGCCAGCAGCCAAGATTTCAAGTTCAGGGGCTCCACAGATACGCAGTATTTT CASSQDFKFRGSTDTQYF
TRBJ2-7 - TRBV5-1 TRBD1 TGCGCCAGCAGCTTGGACGAACCGGGACAGGGATACGAGCAGTACTTC CASSLDEPGQGYEQYF
TRBJ1-1 once TRBV27 - TGTGCCAGCAGTTTATACGGAGGTTCGAAGGCTTTCTTT CASSLYGGSKAFF
TRBJ2-5 - TRBV30 - TGTGCCTGGAGTGTAGCACCAGTCGGGGAGACCCAGTACTTC CAWSVAPVGETQYF
TRBJ1-4 - TRBV7-2 - TGTGCCAGCAGCTTACACGAGGTCATTGGTGAAAAACTGTTTTTT CASSLHEVIGEKLFF
TRBJ1-1 - TRBV19 - TGTGCCAGTAGTTCCCGGACAGATTTGAACACTGAAGCTTTCTTT CASSSRTDLNTEAFF
TRBJ1-6 few TRBV7-2 TRBD1 TGTGCCAGCAGCTCGGGGACAGGGATTGGCTCACCCCTCCACTTT CASSSGTGIGSPLHF